This TCR beta chain is from a study of T cell responses to AZD1222 COVID-19 vaccine. Measured with immunoSEQ multiplex PCR; TCRdb has only the in-frame clones, and not every one. The repertoire holds under 150,000 clones, with about 90% as singletons. V lost 4 bases and J lost 3; bases outside the gene matches: 4. CDR1 and CDR2 from the germline V gene are KGHSH and LQKENI. The CDR3 covers 14 residues. The chain links TRBV18 to TRBJ2-5; 8 bases are shared with TRBD1. The clonotype originates from an adult in good health. The starting material was peripheral blood, obtained on day 0 of AZD1222 vaccination. In nucleotides, the CDR3 is TGTGCCAGCTCACGAAACAGGGGGGAAGAGACCCAGTACTTC. Encoded protein: CASSRNRGEETQYF.